The rows below give T cell receptor beta chains drawn from one sample of a study of OX40 agonist ivuxolimab in advanced cancers. Assay used: immunoSEQ multiplex PCR; TCRdb lists only in-frame clones, some missing. The data hold 60,000 to 65,000 clones, with roughly 81% observed a single time. Material: CD4+ or CD8+ T cells sorted from blood, obtained in a trial of the OX40 agonist ivuxolimab. These receptor sequences come from an adult with an advanced solid tumor such as melanoma, head and neck, liver or kidney cancer. Both conserved end residues are part of each CDR3. Each record gives: CDR3 length, V gene, J gene, D gene, clone size, CDR3 protein, CDR3 DNA. A D gene is named only where the DNA matches it firmly. Expanded clones are given a class, and other clones once, few, many or no size at all.

>15|TRBV9|TRBJ2-7|TRBD1|NA
CASSAQGARTYEQYF
TGTGCCAGCAGCGCCCAGGGGGCGAGGACCTACGAGCAGTACTTC
>17|TRBV5-3|TRBJ2-3|NA|once
CARSRPGADESTDTQYF
TGTGCCAGAAGCCGCCCTGGGGCAGATGAAAGCACAGATACGCAGTATTTT
>15|TRBV5-1|TRBJ2-5|TRBD2|NA
CASRSGTSGQETQYF
TGCGCCAGCAGATCCGGGACTAGCGGACAAGAGACCCAGTACTTC
>14|TRBV9|TRBJ2-7|NA|NA
CASSVGMGAYEQYF
TGTGCCAGCAGCGTCGGGATGGGGGCCTACGAGCAGTACTTC
>15|TRBV27|TRBJ1-4|NA|NA
CASRGTDGTRGKLFF
TGTGCCAGCAGAGGGACCGACGGGACTAGGGGAAAACTGTTTTTT
>13|TRBV15|TRBJ2-3|NA|NA
CATSRDPGDTQYF
TGTGCCACCAGCAGAGATCCCGGGGATACGCAGTATTTT
>15|TRBV30|TRBJ2-3|TRBD2|NA
CALSTSGKSTDTQYF
TGTGCCTTGTCAACTAGCGGGAAGAGCACAGATACGCAGTATTTT
>13|TRBV11-2|TRBJ2-5|NA|NA
CASRPLVKETQYF
TGTGCCAGCAGGCCATTGGTCAAAGAGACCCAGTACTTC
>15|TRBV7-2|TRBJ2-5|TRBD2|NA
CASRALAGGPETQYF
TGTGCCAGCAGGGCCCTAGCGGGAGGGCCGGAGACCCAGTACTTC
>13|TRBV9|TRBJ1-6|NA|NA
CASSVVDDSPLHF
TGTGCCAGCAGCGTAGTGGACGATTCACCCCTCCACTTT
>16|TRBV7-2|TRBJ2-4|NA|NA
CASSLAGWEAKNIQYF
TGTGCCAGCAGCTTAGCGGGTTGGGAGGCCAAAAACATTCAGTACTTC
>18|TRBV13|TRBJ2-5|TRBD1|NA
CASSPEYTVDRDQETQYF
TGTGCCAGCAGCCCGGAATATACGGTGGACAGGGATCAAGAGACCCAGTACTTC
>15|TRBV9|TRBJ2-4|NA|NA
CASSVGDNPKNIQYF
TGTGCCAGCAGCGTAGGGGACAACCCCAAAAACATTCAGTACTTC
>14|TRBV7-2|TRBJ1-6|NA|once
CASSSGPYNSPLHF
TGTGCCAGCAGCTCAGGCCCTTATAATTCACCCCTCCACTTT
>15|TRBV28|TRBJ1-1|NA|NA
CASSVPRGGGTEAFF
TGTGCCAGCAGTGTCCCAAGGGGCGGGGGCACTGAAGCTTTCTTT
>15|TRBV18|TRBJ1-5|TRBD1|NA
CASSPDRGGNQPQHF
TGTGCCAGCTCACCAGACAGGGGGGGTAATCAGCCCCAGCATTTT
>16|TRBV18|TRBJ2-7|TRBD1|NA
CASSPPRQGIAYEQYF
TGTGCCAGCTCACCTCCGAGACAGGGGATCGCCTACGAGCAGTACTTC
>13|TRBV6-6|TRBJ2-2|NA|NA
CASTKDYTGELFF
TGTGCCAGTACTAAAGATTACACCGGGGAGCTGTTTTTT
>15|TRBV5-4|TRBJ2-7|NA|NA
CASSLHDGASYEQYF
TGTGCCAGCAGCTTACATGACGGGGCGTCCTACGAGCAGTACTTC
>13|TRBV18|TRBJ2-7|NA|NA
CASSPRDGYEQYF
TGTGCCAGCTCACCTCGGGACGGCTACGAGCAGTACTTC
>14|TRBV11-3|TRBJ2-7|NA|NA
CASSFGASSYEQYF
TGTGCCAGCAGCTTTGGCGCGAGCTCCTACGAGCAGTACTTC
>16|TRBV5-1|TRBJ1-3|TRBD1|NA
CASSRDRQSSGNTIYF
TGCGCCAGCAGCCGGGACAGGCAGAGCTCTGGAAACACCATATATTTT
>16|TRBV5-1|TRBJ1-3|TRBD1|NA
CASSTGQGLSGNTIYF
TGCGCCAGCAGCACGGGACAGGGTCTCTCTGGAAACACCATATATTTT
>15|TRBV25-1|TRBJ1-1|NA|NA
CASSESTGGSVEAFF
TGTGCCAGCAGTGAGAGCACGGGGGGCTCGGTTGAAGCTTTCTTT
>16|TRBV11-2|TRBJ2-3|NA|NA
CASSLGAHPASDTQYF
TGTGCCAGCAGCTTAGGTGCTCATCCCGCCTCAGATACGCAGTATTTT
>16|TRBV10-2|TRBJ2-3|NA|NA
CASRRGAGADTDTQYF
TGCGCCAGCCGCCGGGGGGCGGGAGCCGACACAGATACGCAGTATTTT
>14|TRBV2|TRBJ2-7|TRBD1|NA
CASEGQGALYEQYF
TGTGCCAGCGAGGGACAGGGGGCTTTGTACGAGCAGTACTTC
>13|TRBV18|TRBJ1-4|NA|NA
CASSPRQFEKLFF
TGTGCCAGCTCACCACGACAGTTCGAAAAACTGTTTTTT
>16|TRBV7-9|TRBJ2-3|NA|NA
CASSSSYYHSTDTQYF
TGTGCCAGCAGCTCATCCTACTACCACAGCACAGATACGCAGTATTTT
>15|TRBV4-3|TRBJ2-7|NA|NA
CASSQGPDPSYEQYF
TGCGCCAGCAGCCAAGGGCCAGACCCCTCCTACGAGCAGTACTTC
>13|TRBV27|TRBJ2-1|TRBD2|NA
CASRLAGYNEQFF
TGTGCCAGCAGACTAGCGGGATACAATGAGCAGTTCTTC
>17|TRBV28|TRBJ2-7|NA|once
CASSRIGPERPQDEQYF
TGTGCCAGCAGTCGAATAGGTCCGGAGCGCCCTCAGGACGAGCAGTACTTC
>16|TRBV6-6|TRBJ1-3|NA|NA
CASSIRAAASGNTIYF
TGTGCCAGCAGCATAAGGGCCGCAGCCTCTGGAAACACCATATATTTT
>17|TRBV2|TRBJ1-2|NA|NA
CASSAPPGAETNYGYTF
TGTGCCAGCAGTGCCCCACCAGGGGCCGAAACTAACTATGGCTACACCTTC
>15|TRBV28|TRBJ1-5|NA|NA
CASSLEGRGNQPQHF
TGTGCCAGCAGTTTGGAGGGAAGGGGCAATCAGCCCCAGCATTTT
>15|TRBV5-5|TRBJ2-5|NA|NA
CASSQVGVDQETQYF
TGTGCCAGCAGCCAAGTGGGGGTCGATCAAGAGACCCAGTACTTC
>15|TRBV27|TRBJ1-4|NA|NA
CASSGGRGANEKLFF
TGTGCCAGCAGTGGGGGACGGGGGGCTAATGAAAAACTGTTTTTT
>15|TRBV7-3|TRBJ2-1|NA|NA
CASSLQAVSYNEQFF
TGTGCCAGCAGCTTACAGGCGGTTTCCTACAATGAGCAGTTCTTC
>15|TRBV2|TRBJ1-6|NA|NA
CASSERRGVNSPLHF
TGTGCCAGCAGTGAACGTAGAGGGGTTAATTCACCCCTCCACTTT
>16|TRBV4-1|TRBJ2-1|TRBD2|NA
CASSPPLAGGGNEQFF
TGCGCCAGCAGCCCTCCCCTAGCGGGAGGGGGCAATGAGCAGTTCTTC
>16|TRBV18|TRBJ1-4|NA|NA
CASSPNHSGINEKLFF
TGTGCCAGCTCACCAAATCACAGTGGCATTAATGAAAAACTGTTTTTT
>13|TRBV9|TRBJ2-7|NA|NA
CASSVRSGSEQYF
TGTGCCAGCAGCGTAAGGTCCGGGAGCGAGCAGTACTTC
>14|TRBV10-3|TRBJ1-2|NA|NA
CAISGTESNYGYTF
TGTGCCATCAGTGGGACGGAATCTAACTATGGCTACACCTTC
>14|TRBV12-5|TRBJ2-6|NA|NA
CASGLTYGANVLTF
TGTGCTAGTGGTTTAACCTACGGGGCCAACGTCCTGACTTTC
>15|TRBV5-1|TRBJ2-2|TRBD1|NA
CASSMTGTNTGELFF
TGCGCCAGCAGCATGACAGGGACGAACACCGGGGAGCTGTTTTTT
>13|TRBV28|TRBJ2-7|NA|NA
CASSLGGTYEQYF
TGTGCCAGCAGTTTAGGGGGGACCTACGAGCAGTACTTC
>15|TRBV28|TRBJ1-2|NA|few
CASSLPSRSRTGYTF
TGTGCCAGCAGTTTACCCTCTCGAAGCCGGACTGGCTACACCTTC
>15|TRBV21-1|TRBJ1-6|NA|NA
CASSTLTGVNSPLHF
TGTGCCAGCAGTACCCTTACAGGGGTAAATTCACCCCTCCACTTT
>15|TRBV28|TRBJ2-5|NA|few
CASSLTRPEGETQYF
TGTGCCAGCAGCTTGACCCGGCCGGAGGGAGAGACCCAGTACTTC
>16|TRBV27|TRBJ2-7|TRBD2|NA
CASSRYSAGGPYEQYF
TGTGCCAGCAGCAGGTACTCGGCGGGAGGGCCCTACGAGCAGTACTTC